This T cell receptor (beta chain) appears in the sequencing data of a study of identifying expanded T cells in peripheral blood. Findings of the study overall: Clone count variance between roughly two-week samples rose with total template count. Differentially abundant clones: 0.95 to 1.5 between replicates, about 15 at two to three weeks, 19 to 20 at four.

Profiled with immunoSEQ multiplex PCR; TCRdb holds only in-frame clones, not every one. Of under 130,000 clones in the sample, about 89% are singletons; the top ten hold less than 20%. About this clone itself: Its matching antigen is unknown.

The CDR3 extends over 15 amino acids. J was trimmed by 5 bases and V by 5 bases; bases with no gene match: 4. Germline V gene data show CDR1 as MNHEY and CDR2 as SMNVEV (reference sequence). Collection occurred without any documented infections or immune events in donors. The chain combines TRBV27 with TRBJ1-6, with 9 nucleotides matching TRBD1. The receptor's source is a person aged 18 to 70 in good health. Material: blood. This CDR3 is CASSPWTGDNSPLHF. For the CDR3, the DNA is TGTGCCAGCAGTCCCTGGACAGGGGATAATTCACCCCTCCACTTT.